Here is one T cell receptor beta chain with its context. In the source study's methods: By means of reference gene primer amplification, nucleated cell counts were estimated. Repertoires were generated with immunoSEQ multiplex PCR, while TCRdb's copy carries only in-frame clones and drops some. D and trimming were read from the DNA, whereas the V and J calls and clone size are those reported in that table. The sample comprises approximately 200,000 clones, around 79% of which are singletons, and around 12% rests with the top ten. This specimen belongs to a study of blood T cell repertoires in COVID-19. Overall study: The United States, Italy and Spain supplied acute and convalescent COVID-19 samples. T cells, B-cell-depleted T cells, or PBMCs provided the cDNA or gDNA that served as material.

The TCR sequence derives from a woman between 50 and 59 years old with acute or convalescent COVID-19. The source material was peripheral blood.

CDR3 DNA sequence: TGCGCCAGCAGCTTACGGGACAGCTCCTATAATTCACCCCTCCACTTT. This translates into CASSLRDSSYNSPLHF. J is TRBJ1-6 and V is TRBV5-1; the match to TRBD1 covers 7 bases. The V gene end was trimmed by 2 bases and the J gene end by 0 bases; junction bases not matched to a gene: 2. Germline CDR1 and CDR2: SGHRS and YFSETQ. This CDR3 is 16 amino acids long.